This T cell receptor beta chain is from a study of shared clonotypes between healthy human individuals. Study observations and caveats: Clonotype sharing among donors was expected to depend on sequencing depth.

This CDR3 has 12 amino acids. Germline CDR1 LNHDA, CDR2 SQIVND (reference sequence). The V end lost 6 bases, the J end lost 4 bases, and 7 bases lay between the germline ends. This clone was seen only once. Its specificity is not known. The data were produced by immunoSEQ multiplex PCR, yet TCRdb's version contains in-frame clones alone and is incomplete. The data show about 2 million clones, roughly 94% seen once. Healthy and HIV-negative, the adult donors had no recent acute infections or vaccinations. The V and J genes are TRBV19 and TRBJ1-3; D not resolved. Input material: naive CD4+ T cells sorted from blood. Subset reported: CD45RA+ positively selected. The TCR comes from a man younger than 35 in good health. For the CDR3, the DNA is TGTGCCAGTAGGACGCTCGGAAACACCATATATTTT. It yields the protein CASRTLGNTIYF.